What follows are 11 T cell receptor beta chains derived from one specimen sequenced in a study of cytomegalovirus exposure and HLA in healthy donors. PCR amplification relied on 60 Vbeta primers (plus 13 Jbeta primers). Generated by immunoSEQ multiplex PCR, the TCRdb table keeps only in-frame clones and is missing some. This table has more than 95,000 clones, 65% to 90% appearing once. The sequencing sample was made of PBMCs. These TCRs come from a man aged 25 to 40 in good health and CMV-seropositive.

The chain links TRBV14 to TRBJ2-1; a possible D gene is TRBD2 (5 bases). Germline V lookup: CDR1 SGHDN, CDR2 FVKESK. The CDR3 totals 13 residues. V gave up 3 bases and J gave up 5 bases, with 8 bases separating them. The DNA for the CDR3 is TGTGCCAGCAGCCAGCACGGGGACAATGAGCAGTTCTTC. Translation: CASSQHGDNEQFF.

This sequence joins TRBV7-9 and TRBJ1-1; D uncertain. The CDR3 extends over 15 amino acids. V was clipped by 2 bases and J by 0 bases, with 10 bases between them. From germline, CDR1 is SEHNR and CDR2 FQNEAQ (reference sequence). CDR3 in DNA: TGTGCCAGCAGCTTACACAGTATTATGAACACTGAAGCTTTCTTT. Its protein product is CASSLHSIMNTEAFF.

The chain joins TRBV5-8 to TRBJ2-3; the D gene is possibly TRBD1 (6 bases). Germline V gene data show CDR1 as SGHTS and CDR2 as YDEGEE. This CDR3 is built from 12 residues. The CDR3 loop reads CCGNRDPDTQYF. CDR3 DNA: TGTTGTGGCAACAGGGACCCAGATACGCAGTATTTT. Together with reference TRBV5-8 and TRBJ2-3, the CDR3 gives the full variable domain: EAGVTQSPTHLIKTRGQQATLRCSPISGHTSVYWYQQALGLGLQFLLWYDEGEERNRGNFPPRFSGRQFPNYSSELNVNALELEDSALYLCCGNRDPDTQYFGPGTRLTVL.

The gene calls are TRBV7-9 and TRBJ2-1, with TRBD1 identical over 9 bases. The V gene end was trimmed by 5 bases and the J gene end by 6 bases; junction bases not matched to a gene: 11. The CDR3 loop spans 16 amino acids. CDR1 is SEHNR and CDR2 is FQNEAQ in the germline V gene (reference sequence). The CDR3 DNA reads as TGTGCCAGCAGCGACGGGGGGACAGGGTTGCTCAATGAGCAGTTCTTC. Its protein product is CASSDGGTGLLNEQFF.

The rearrangement joins TRBV21-1 to TRBJ2-7; the table's TRBD1 call for D was not verified on the DNA. TRBV21-1 is assigned pseudogene status. This CDR3 is built from 14 residues. The CDR3 DNA is TGTGCCAGCAGCAAAGGTCCCAGGGGTGACGAGCAGTACTTC. It encodes CASSKGPRGDEQYF.

The V gene is TRBV29-1, the J gene TRBJ1-3, with D uncertain. The CDR3 has 15 amino acids. Trimming removed 0 bases at V and 3 bases at J, with 12 bases between. Germline V lookup: CDR1 SQVTM, CDR2 ANQGSEA. This CDR3 is CSVEDGSGIGNTIYF. The DNA for the CDR3 is TGCAGCGTTGAAGACGGTTCAGGCATTGGAAACACCATATATTTT.

The J gene is TRBJ2-7, the V gene TRBV10-3, with TRBD1 identical over 8 bases. Per the germline V gene, CDR1 is ENHRY and CDR2 is SYGVKD. The V and J ends lost 2 bases and 2 bases, in that order; junction bases with no gene match: 2. This CDR3 is built from 14 residues. CDR3 loop: CAISEGDRTYEQYF. The DNA for the CDR3 is TGTGCCATCAGTGAGGGGGACAGGACCTACGAGCAGTACTTC.

This clone was recorded once. The genes are TRBV6-1 and TRBJ2-5; 8 bases fit TRBD1. The junction had 9 bases not matched to a gene; V was cut back by 10 bases and J by 5 bases. The CDR3 sequence is 13 residues long. Per germline, CDR1 MNHNS and CDR2 SASEGT. The CDR3 region is CAIHTGGQETQYF. CDR3 nucleotides: TGTGCCATCCATACAGGGGGTCAGGAGACCCAGTACTTC.

V gene TRBV4-1 combines with J gene TRBJ1-1; a possible D gene is TRBD1 (6 bases). The CDR3 extends over 13 amino acids. The V end lost 0 bases, the J end lost 11 bases, and 13 bases lay between the germline ends. Germline V lookup: CDR1 MGHRA, CDR2 YSYEKL. CDR3 loop: CASSQERDRMAFF. CDR3 DNA: TGCGCCAGCAGCCAAGAGCGAGACAGGATGGCTTTCTTT.

The chain is built from TRBV4-3 and TRBJ1-6; D call uncertain. The CDR3 totals 15 residues. Germline V gene sequence: CDR1 LGHNA, CDR2 YSLEER. Trimming cost V 2 bases and J 7 bases, with 12 bases left between them. Here the CDR3 DNA reads TGCGCCAGCAGCCAATCAAAAGGGAGGAATTCACCCCTCCACTTT. Translation gives CASSQSKGRNSPLHF.

The V call is TRBV15, the J call TRBJ1-5, with a possible D match to TRBD1 (5 bases). Per germline, CDR1 LNHNV and CDR2 YYDKDF (reference sequence). Trimming pared 1 base from V and 2 bases from J, leaving 15 bases between. The CDR3 is 17 residues long. In DNA form, the CDR3 reads TGTGCCACCAGCAGAGCCGTTGGGTCGGGGGGCAATCAGCCCCAGCATTTT. Translated, it gives CATSRAVGSGGNQPQHF.